The 9 T cell receptor beta chains listed next were all sequenced from one sample in a study of breast tumors, draining lymph nodes, adjacent tissues (dated by TCRdb to about 2016). Lymph node samples were obtained from the axillary draining lymph nodes of breast cancer patients. Preparation of the library involved multiplex PCR. The listed sequencing device is Illumina HiSeq 2000. The public reads were quality trimmed at Q25 with fastp and then assembled into clones with MiXCR by TCRdb, keeping productive beta chains. Every distinct CDR3 protein forms one entry, paired with its most common genes and DNA. This sample has fewer than 90,000 distinct CDR3 sequences in its table, and around 28% of those were observed once. The ten largest clonotypes hold more than 8% of the sample. The sample taken for sequencing was axillary lymph node tissue. Receptors originate from a female donor with breast cancer. Some clones in this sample may be carry-over from other donors' samples.

The CDR3 reads CSARGELDGGEQYF. The DNA for the CDR3 is TGCAGTGCTAGAGGGGAGTTGGACGGGGGAGAGCAGTACTTC. The J gene is TRBJ2-7, the V gene TRBV20-1, with D perhaps matching TRBD2 (6 bases). CDR1 and CDR2 from the germline V gene are DFQATT and SNEGSKA (reference sequence). This CDR3 contains 14 residues. V was trimmed by 1 base and J by 7 bases, leaving 17 bases between them.

This clonotype appeared many times. The chain carries TRBV6-4 and TRBJ2-7; TRBD2 is a possible D gene (5 bases). The CDR3 is 19 amino acids. Trimming left V 6 bases short and J 2 bases short, with 29 bases between. Germline assignment: CDR1 MRHNA and CDR2 SNTAGT. CDR3 DNA sequence: TGTGCCAGCAGGCCCCCCTACAAACCGGACCGAGCGGAGACCTACGAGCAGTACTTC. It encodes CASRPPYKPDRAETYEQYF.

This clonotype was recorded a few times. V is TRBV13 and J is TRBJ1-1; 7 nucleotides align to TRBD1. The CDR3 covers 14 residues. Losses at the gene ends were 6 bases for V and 1 base for J; bases not matched to a gene: 5. Germline V gene data show CDR1 as PRHDT and CDR2 as FYEKMQ (reference sequence). The CDR3 protein is CASRERGQNTEAFF. The CDR3 bases are TGTGCCAGCAGGGAGAGGGGGCAGAACACTGAAGCTTTCTTT.

There are many counts of this clonotype. The CDR3 nucleotides read TGTGCCACCAGTGACCCAGGGGGCCAACTAGGCGGGGAGCTGTTTTTT. Encoded protein: CATSDPGGQLGGELFF. The chain combines TRBV24-1 with TRBJ2-2; 8 bases agree with TRBD1. Looked up from germline, CDR1 is KGHDR and CDR2 is SFDVKD. CDR3 length equals 16 residues. Germline trimming cut 4 bases from V and 7 bases from J; bases unmatched to any gene: 10.

This chain joins TRBV3-1 and TRBJ2-7; 7 bases line up with TRBD1. After removal of 3 bases from V and 3 bases from J, the junction contained 5 bases not matched to a gene. Germline values: CDR1 LGHDT, CDR2 YNNKEL (reference sequence). The CDR3 extends over 14 amino acids. The CDR3 DNA sequence: TGTGCCAGCAGCCAGTGGGACAGAAGCTACGAGCAGTACGTC. It codes for CASSQWDRSYEQYV.

This clonotype was seen ten or more times. V usage is TRBV3-1 and J usage is TRBJ1-2, with a possible D match to TRBD1 (5 bases). Trimming cost V 4 bases and J 2 bases, with 20 bases left between them. CDR3 length: 17 amino acids. Germline V gene data show CDR1 as LGHDT and CDR2 as YNNKEL (reference sequence). The CDR3 spells CASSPQDVGAVNYGYTF. The CDR3 bases are TGTGCCAGCAGCCCGCAAGACGTAGGGGCGGTAAACTATGGCTACACCTTC.

This clonotype has at least ten counts. The CDR3 reads CASSLAASNSGRAIEQFF. The DNA for the CDR3 is TGCGCCAGCAGCTTGGCGGCCTCGAATAGCGGGAGGGCCATTGAGCAGTTCTTC. The chain carries TRBV5-1 and TRBJ2-1; TRBD2 matches at 11 bases. The germline V gene has CDR1 SGHRS and CDR2 YFSETQ. Trimming removed 0 bases from V and 9 bases from J; junction bases left unmatched: 14. The CDR3 sequence is 18 residues long.

The chain uses TRBV7-6 and TRBJ2-3; D could derive from TRBD1 or TRBD2 (5 bases each). The CDR3 runs to 14 residues. Between the trimmed V and J ends, which lost 6 bases and 5 bases, there was a span of 15 bases. The germline CDR1 and CDR2 sequences are SGHVS and FNYEAQ. The CDR3 sequence is CASSPQGVVDTQYF. The CDR3 DNA is TGTGCCAGCAGTCCCCAGGGAGTTGTAGATACGCAGTATTTT.

This clonotype was recorded many times. CDR3 residues: CASRPRDVSALSNEQFF. DNA of the CDR3: TGTGCCAGCAGGCCCCGGGACGTGTCGGCCCTTAGCAATGAGCAGTTCTTC. The chain carries TRBV6-5 and TRBJ2-1; D is possibly TRBD1 or TRBD2 (5 bases each). V was pared by 6 bases and J by 6 bases, with 24 bases between. The CDR3 totals 17 residues. Germline CDR1 MNHEY, CDR2 SVGAGI.